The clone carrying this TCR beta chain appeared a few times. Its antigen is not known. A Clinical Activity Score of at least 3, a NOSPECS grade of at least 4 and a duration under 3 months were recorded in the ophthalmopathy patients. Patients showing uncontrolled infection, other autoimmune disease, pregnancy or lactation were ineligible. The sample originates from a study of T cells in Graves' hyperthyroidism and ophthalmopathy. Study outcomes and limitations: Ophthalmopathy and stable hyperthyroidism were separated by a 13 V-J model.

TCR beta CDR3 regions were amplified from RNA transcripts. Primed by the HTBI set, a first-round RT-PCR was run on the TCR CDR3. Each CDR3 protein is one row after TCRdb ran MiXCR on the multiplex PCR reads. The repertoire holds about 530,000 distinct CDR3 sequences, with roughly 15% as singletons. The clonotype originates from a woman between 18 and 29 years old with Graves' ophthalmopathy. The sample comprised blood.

The CDR3 DNA reads TGTGCCAGCAGGCGGCAGAACAATGAGCAGTTCTTC. Translation: CASRRQNNEQFF. This sequence joins TRBV2 and TRBJ2-1; D uncertain. CDR1 and CDR2 from the germline V gene are SNHLY and FYNNEI. Trimming removed 6 bases at V and 5 bases at J, with 8 bases between. The CDR3 spans 12 residues. The full variable domain, completed using reference TRBV2 and TRBJ2-1, is EPEVTQTPSHQVTQMGQEVILRCVPISNHLYFYWYRQILGQKVEFLVSFYNNEISEKSEIFDDQFSVERPDGSNFTLKIRSTKLEDSAMYFCASRRQNNEQFFGPGTRLTVL.